This TCR beta chain was recovered during a study of blood T cell repertoires in COVID-19. Study information: The origin of the acute and convalescent COVID-19 samples was the United States, Italy and Spain.

After removal of 6 bases from V and 6 bases from J, the junction contained 10 bases not matched to a gene. The CDR3 is 15 residues long. Germline loops: CDR1 KGHSH, CDR2 LQKENI. Original processing notes: The assay estimated nucleated cells by amplifying reference gene primers. Only in-frame clones appear in the TCRdb table, and some are missing; sequencing was by immunoSEQ multiplex PCR. Clonal size and the V and J genes are those of that table, whereas D and trimming came from the DNA. The top ten clones hold approximately 3.5% of a sample with about 170,000 clones, 86% of them seen once. The sequence came from a man aged 65 to 85 with acute or convalescent COVID-19. Sample: peripheral blood. The V call is TRBV18, the J call TRBJ1-5; 8 bases fit TRBD1. CDR3 loop: CASSQDRGMGQPQHF. The CDR3 nucleotides are TGTGCCAGCTCTCAAGACAGGGGCATGGGTCAGCCCCAGCATTTT.